This T cell receptor (beta chain) was found in a study of blood T cell repertoires in COVID-19. Clones were sequenced by immunoSEQ multiplex PCR, and TCRdb holds only the in-frame ones, with some missing. The sample includes 290,000 or so clones, about nine tenths of them seen just once. The sequenced sample was peripheral blood. The TCR comes from a woman in her 30s with COVID-19, enrolled during active disease.

As DNA, the CDR3 is TGTGCCAGCAGCCACACTGGGGGGAAGGCTGAAGCTTTCTTT. This gives the protein CASSHTGGKAEAFF. The chain links TRBV3-1 (or the pseudogene TRBV3-2) to TRBJ1-1; TRBD1 is a possible D gene (5 bases). With 3 bases removed from V and 6 bases from J, the gap between germline ends came to 14 bases. Germline loops: CDR1 LGHDT, CDR2 YNNKEL (reference sequence). The CDR3 consists of 14 residues.